The 5 T cell receptor beta chains below were found in one sample sequenced in a study of blood T cell repertoires in COVID-19. Produced via immunoSEQ multiplex PCR; TCRdb's table is partial and in-frame only. The repertoire holds about 350,000 clones, almost 90% seen once, with 1% in the top ten. Sequences were obtained from PBMCs or T cells enriched from blood (not recorded which). The receptors derive from a woman between 25 and 40 years old who had been exposed to COVID-19.

J is TRBJ2-7 and V is TRBV19, with 8 nucleotides matching TRBD1. V shed 5 bases and J 2 bases; nucleotides not matched to a gene: 8. Looked up from germline, CDR1 is LNHDA and CDR2 is SQIVND (reference sequence). The CDR3 has 15 residues. CDR3 in amino acids: CASSPRTGIAYEQYF. CDR3 nucleotide sequence: TGTGCCAGTAGTCCAAGGACAGGGATAGCCTACGAGCAGTACTTC. The variable domain in full, completed from reference TRBV19 and TRBJ2-7, reads DGGITQSPKYLFRKEGQNVTLSCEQNLNHDAMYWYRQDPGQGLRLIYYSQIVNDFQKGDIAEGYSVSREKKESFPLTVTSAQKNPTAFYLCASSPRTGIAYEQYFGPGTRLTVT.

The gene calls are TRBV19 and TRBJ1-1; weak D call: TRBD1 (5 bases). Germline V lookup: CDR1 LNHDA, CDR2 SQIVND (reference sequence). This CDR3 comprises 13 residues. Trimming removed 7 bases at V and 4 bases at J, with 13 bases between. In DNA, the CDR3 is TGTGCCAGTACCCAGACAGCGGGCACTGAAGCTTTCTTT. Translated, it gives CASTQTAGTEAFF. Based on the CDR3 plus reference TRBV19 and TRBJ1-1, the full variable domain is DGGITQSPKYLFRKEGQNVTLSCEQNLNHDAMYWYRQDPGQGLRLIYYSQIVNDFQKGDIAEGYSVSREKKESFPLTVTSAQKNPTAFYLCASTQTAGTEAFFGQGTRLTVV.

This clone was counted once. The rearrangement uses TRBV21-1 and TRBJ1-5. TRBV21-1 corresponds to a pseudogene. The CDR3 covers 17 residues. The CDR3 reads CASSGIYDTFSNQPQHF. In DNA form, the CDR3 reads TGTGCCAGCTCGGGGATCTATGACACCTTTAGCAATCAGCCCCAGCATTTT.

The chain joins TRBV5-1 to TRBJ2-7; 7 bases agree with TRBD2. Germline V CDR1 and CDR2: SGHRS, YFSETQ. CDR3 length: 15 residues. Trimming at V came to 1 base and at J to 0 bases, leaving 4 bases not matched to a gene. CDR3 nucleotides: TGCGCCAGCAGCTTGACTAGCGCGACCTCCTACGAGCAGTACTTC. It yields the protein CASSLTSATSYEQYF.

V usage is TRBV9 and J usage is TRBJ2-2, with 9 nucleotides matching TRBD1. The CDR3 is 18 amino acids. Germline V gene lookup returns CDR1 SGDLS and CDR2 YYNGEE. After removal of 0 bases from V and 3 bases from J, the junction contained 9 bases not matched to a gene. For the CDR3, the DNA is TGTGCCAGCAGCGTAGACTTCGGGACAGGGAGTTACACCGGGGAGCTGTTTTTT. It codes for CASSVDFGTGSYTGELFF.